This T cell receptor beta chain emerged from a study of blood T cell repertoires in COVID-19. Study at large: Sites across the United States, Italy and Spain contributed samples from acute and convalescent COVID-19. PBMCs, B-cell-depleted T cells, or T cells were the source of the cDNA or gDNA that made up the material.

Per the original methods: Nucleated cell counts were estimated from reference gene primer amplification. Sequenced by immunoSEQ multiplex PCR; TCRdb stores in-frame clones only, minus some. V and J calls and clone size come straight from that table; D and trimming were deduced from the DNA. The sample holds fewer than 350,000 clones, 88% seen once. This CDR3 has 13 amino acids. Trimming left V 5 bases short and J 6 bases short, with 13 bases between. This clonotype was obtained from a man between 18 and 29 years old with active or convalescent COVID-19. The source material was peripheral blood. V is TRBV12-3 or TRBV12-4 and J is TRBJ1-2; D possibly corresponds to TRBD1 (6 bases). CDR3 sequence: CASSPSGADGYTF. The CDR3, as DNA: TGTGCCAGCAGTCCGTCAGGGGCGGATGGCTACACCTTC.